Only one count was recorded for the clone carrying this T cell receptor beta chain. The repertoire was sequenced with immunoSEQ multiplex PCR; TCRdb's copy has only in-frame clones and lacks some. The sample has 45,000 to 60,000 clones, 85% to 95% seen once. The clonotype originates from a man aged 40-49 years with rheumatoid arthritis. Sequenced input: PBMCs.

This CDR3 reads CASNPTAGGRGEQFF. The CDR3 region has the DNA TGTGCCAGCAACCCCACCGCGGGAGGCCGAGGTGAGCAGTTCTTC. The genes are TRBV27 and TRBJ2-1, with TRBD2 matching 8 bases. The V and J ends lost 7 bases and 9 bases, in that order; junction bases with no gene match: 14. In germline, CDR1 is MNHEY, CDR2 SMNVEV (reference sequence). The CDR3 extends over 15 amino acids.